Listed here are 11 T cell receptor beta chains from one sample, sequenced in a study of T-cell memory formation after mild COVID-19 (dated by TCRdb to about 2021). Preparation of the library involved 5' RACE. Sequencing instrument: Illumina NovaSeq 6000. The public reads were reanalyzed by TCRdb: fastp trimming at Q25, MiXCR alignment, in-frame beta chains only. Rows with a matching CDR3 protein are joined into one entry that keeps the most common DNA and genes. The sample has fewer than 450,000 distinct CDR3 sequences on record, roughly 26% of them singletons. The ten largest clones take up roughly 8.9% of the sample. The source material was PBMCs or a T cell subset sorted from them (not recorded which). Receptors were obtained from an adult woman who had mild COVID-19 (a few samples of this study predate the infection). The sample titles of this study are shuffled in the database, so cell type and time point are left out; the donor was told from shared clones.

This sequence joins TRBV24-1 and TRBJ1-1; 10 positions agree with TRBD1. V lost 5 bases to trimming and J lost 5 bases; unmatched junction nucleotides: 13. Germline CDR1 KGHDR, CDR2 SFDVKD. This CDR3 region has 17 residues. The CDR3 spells CATSGTGGGGSETEAFF. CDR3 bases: TGTGCCACCAGTGGGACAGGGGGAGGGGGATCGGAAACTGAAGCTTTCTTT.

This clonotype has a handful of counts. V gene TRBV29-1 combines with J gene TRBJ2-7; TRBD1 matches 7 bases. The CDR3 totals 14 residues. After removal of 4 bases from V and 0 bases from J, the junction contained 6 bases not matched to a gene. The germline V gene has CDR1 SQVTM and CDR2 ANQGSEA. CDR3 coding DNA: TGCAGCGTTGCGGGACAGAGAACCTCCTACGAGCAGTACTTC. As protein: CSVAGQRTSYEQYF.

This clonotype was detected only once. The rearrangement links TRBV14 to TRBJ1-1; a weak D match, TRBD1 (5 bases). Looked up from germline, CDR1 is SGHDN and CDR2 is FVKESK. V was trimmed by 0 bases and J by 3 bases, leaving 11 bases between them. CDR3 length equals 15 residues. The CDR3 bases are TGTGCCAGCAGCCAAGAGGGGCGACGGGACACTGAAGCTTTCTTT. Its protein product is CASSQEGRRDTEAFF.

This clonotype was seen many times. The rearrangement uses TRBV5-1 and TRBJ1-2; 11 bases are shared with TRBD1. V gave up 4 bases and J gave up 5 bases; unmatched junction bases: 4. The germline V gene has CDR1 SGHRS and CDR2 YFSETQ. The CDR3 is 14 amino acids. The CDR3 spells CASSPDRGPYGYTF. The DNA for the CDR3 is TGCGCCAGCAGCCCGGACAGGGGGCCTTATGGCTACACCTTC.

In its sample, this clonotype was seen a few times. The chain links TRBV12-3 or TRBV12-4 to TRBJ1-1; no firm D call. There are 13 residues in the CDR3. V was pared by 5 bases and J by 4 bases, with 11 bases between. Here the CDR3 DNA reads TGTGCCAGCAGTCAAACAAGCGGCACTGAAGCTTTCTTT. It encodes CASSQTSGTEAFF.

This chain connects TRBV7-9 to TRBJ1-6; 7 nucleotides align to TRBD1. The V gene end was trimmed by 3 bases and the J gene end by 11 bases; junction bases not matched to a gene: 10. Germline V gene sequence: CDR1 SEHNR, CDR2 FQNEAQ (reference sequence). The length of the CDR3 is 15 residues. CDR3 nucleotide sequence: TGTGCCAGCAGCTTCCAGGGGGACCCCCGGGCACCCCTCCACTTT. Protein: CASSFQGDPRAPLHF.

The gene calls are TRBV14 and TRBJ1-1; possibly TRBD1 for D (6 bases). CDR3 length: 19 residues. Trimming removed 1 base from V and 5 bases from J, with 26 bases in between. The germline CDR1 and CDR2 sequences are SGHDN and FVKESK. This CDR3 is CASSQVDGPPGQIRTEAFF. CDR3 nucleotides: TGTGCCAGCAGCCAAGTAGATGGCCCTCCTGGACAGATAAGGACTGAAGCTTTCTTT.

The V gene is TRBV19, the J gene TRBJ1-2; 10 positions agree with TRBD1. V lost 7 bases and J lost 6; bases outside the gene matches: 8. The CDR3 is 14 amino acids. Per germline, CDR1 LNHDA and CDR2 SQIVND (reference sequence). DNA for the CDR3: TGTGCCAGTAAGAGGGGACAGGGGCCGGATGGCTACACCTTC. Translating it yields CASKRGQGPDGYTF.

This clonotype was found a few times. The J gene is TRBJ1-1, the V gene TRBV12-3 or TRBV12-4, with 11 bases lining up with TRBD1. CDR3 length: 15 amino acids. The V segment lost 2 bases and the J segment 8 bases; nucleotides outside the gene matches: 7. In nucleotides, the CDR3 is TGTGCCAGCAGTTTACAGGGACAGGGGGGCCGAGAAGCTTTCTTT. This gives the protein CASSLQGQGGREAFF.

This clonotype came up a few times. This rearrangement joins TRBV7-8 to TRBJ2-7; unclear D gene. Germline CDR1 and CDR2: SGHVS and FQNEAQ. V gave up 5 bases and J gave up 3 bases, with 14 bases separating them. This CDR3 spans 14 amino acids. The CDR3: CASSPRIDGYEQYF. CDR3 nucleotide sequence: TGTGCCAGCAGCCCCCGAATCGACGGCTACGAGCAGTACTTC.

The CDR3 DNA reads TGTGCCACCAGTGATAGGACTAGCCCTAGCGAGCAGTACTTC. Its protein is CATSDRTSPSEQYF. The V and J genes are TRBV24-1 and TRBJ2-7; 8 bases fit TRBD2. After removal of 3 bases from V and 6 bases from J, the junction contained 6 bases not matched to a gene. The CDR3 runs 14 residues. Germline-derived CDR1 and CDR2 are KGHDR and SFDVKD.